The 31 T cell receptor beta chains below come from one sample, sequenced in a study of blood T cells in healthy people across ages. Using a J-beta primer mix together with a sample-barcoded 5' primer, a second PCR was run for roughly 7 to 11 cycles. TCRdb reanalysed the 5' RACE reads using MiXCR and keeps one entry per CDR3 protein. The table shows around 990,000 distinct CDR3 sequences, with around two fifths occurring only once. Material for sequencing was blood. These receptor sequences come from a man in his late teens or twenties in good health.

The chain links TRBV12-3 or TRBV12-4 to TRBJ2-7; 12 nucleotides match TRBD2. The CDR3 sequence is 13 residues long. V gave up 5 bases and J gave up 7 bases; unmatched junction bases: 3. CDR3 residues: CASSGLAGNEQYF. Written as DNA, the CDR3 is TGTGCCAGCAGTGGACTAGCGGGGAATGAGCAGTACTTC.

The CDR3 here is CASSYPPDRPTDTQYF. In DNA form, the CDR3 reads TGTGCCAGCAGTTACCCGCCGGACAGACCCACAGATACGCAGTATTTT. The J gene is TRBJ2-3, the V gene TRBV6-2 or TRBV6-3, with D maybe TRBD1 (6 bases). The germline gives CDR1 MNHEY, CDR2 SVGEGT. The CDR3 has 16 residues. The V and J ends lost 2 bases and 2 bases respectively, with 14 bases between them.

The chain couples TRBV4-2 to TRBJ2-1; 11 nucleotides agree with TRBD2. The end of the DNA fits TRBJ2-7 better, so the J call may be wrong. CDR1 and CDR2 from the germline V gene are LGHNA and YNFKEQ. The CDR3 covers 16 residues. The CDR3 coding sequence is TGTGCCAGCAGCCAGACGACTAGCGGGATATACAATGAGCAGTACTTC. Protein sequence: CASSQTTSGIYNEQYF.

V usage is TRBV20-1 and J usage is TRBJ1-4; D not resolved. Germline-derived CDR1 and CDR2 are DFQATT and SNEGSKA (reference sequence). Deletions cut 4 bases from V and 8 bases from J, with 14 bases between. The CDR3 extends over 13 amino acids. The CDR3 DNA reads as TGCAGTGCTACGACCGTCATGGGGGAAAAACTGTTTTTT. It translates to CSATTVMGEKLFF.

The chain couples TRBV7-7 to TRBJ2-1; D is tentatively TRBD1 or TRBD2 (6 bases each). The tail of the sequence fits TRBJ2-7 better, so the J call may be wrong. This CDR3 has 13 amino acids. Per the germline V gene, CDR1 is SSHAT and CDR2 is FNYEAQ (reference sequence). CDR3 region: CASSFRGQNEQYF. The CDR3 DNA reads as TGTGCCAGCAGCTTTCGGGGGCAAAATGAGCAGTACTTC.

The J gene is TRBJ1-1, the V gene TRBV20-1; D gene unclear. Germline V CDR1 and CDR2: DFQATT, SNEGSKA (reference sequence). V dropped 3 bases and J dropped 3 bases, with 17 bases sitting between them. The CDR3 totals 15 residues. The CDR3 bases are TGCAGTGCTAGGGCTCCGGTGTTTAGGGACACTGAAGCTTTCTTT. It is translated as CSARAPVFRDTEAFF.

This clonotype was recorded many times. V and J are TRBV20-1 and TRBJ2-3; TRBD2 matches at 16 bases. From germline, CDR1 is DFQATT and CDR2 SNEGSKA (reference sequence). V lost 5 bases to trimming and J lost 0 bases; unmatched junction nucleotides: 8. The CDR3 runs to 18 residues. The CDR3 region has the DNA TGCAGTGCTTACCCCGGGACTAGCGGGGGGGGGAGCACAGATACGCAGTATTTT. The encoded protein is CSAYPGTSGGGSTDTQYF.

At least ten counts were recorded for this clonotype. The J gene is TRBJ2-4, the V gene TRBV4-1; D gene uncertain. Trimming removed 1 base at V and 0 bases at J, with 13 bases between. Germline assignment: CDR1 MGHRA and CDR2 YSYEKL. The length of the CDR3 is 17 residues. Written as DNA, the CDR3 is TGCGCCAGCAGCCAAGGACTGAATAAGCTAGCCAAAAACATTCAGTACTTC. It specifies CASSQGLNKLAKNIQYF.

The chain is built from TRBV20-1 and TRBJ1-6, with D uncertain. CDR3 length: 14 amino acids. V was trimmed by 0 bases and J by 6 bases, leaving 9 bases between them. Germline CDR1 is DFQATT and CDR2 is SNEGSKA (reference sequence). The CDR3: CSARDPGGNSPLHF. The CDR3 DNA is TGCAGTGCTAGAGATCCCGGAGGTAATTCACCCCTCCACTTT.

The chain employs TRBV4-3 and TRBJ2-1; D perhaps matches TRBD1 (5 bases). The germline V gene has CDR1 LGHNA and CDR2 YSLEER. The V end lost 4 bases, the J end lost 0 bases, and 10 bases lay between the germline ends. The CDR3 consists of 15 residues. CDR3 DNA sequence: TGCGCCAGCAGCCCACAGGCTCCCTCCTACAATGAGCAGTTCTTC. Translation gives CASSPQAPSYNEQFF.

The rearrangement joins TRBV12-3 or TRBV12-4 to TRBJ2-1; 8 bases fit TRBD1. The CDR3 spans 15 residues. Unmatched junction bases numbered 6, after V lost 4 bases and J lost 4 bases. The CDR3 loop is CASSYDRGYYNEQFF. CDR3 bases: TGTGCCAGCAGTTACGACAGGGGCTATTACAATGAGCAGTTCTTC.

This chain connects TRBV6-2 or TRBV6-3 to TRBJ2-1; 8 nucleotides agree with TRBD2. This CDR3 spans 19 amino acids. The germline gives CDR1 MNHEY, CDR2 SVGEGT. V shed 2 bases and J 4 bases; nucleotides not matched to a gene: 16. CDR3 nucleotides: TGTGCCAGCAGTTACCGCTTAGGCGTGCCGGGGGGGATTTACAATGAGCAGTTCTTC. Its protein product is CASSYRLGVPGGIYNEQFF.

The V and J genes are TRBV7-2 and TRBJ2-1; 8 bases are shared with TRBD1. With V trimmed by 3 bases and J by 2 bases, 6 bases remained unmatched. Looked up from germline, CDR1 is SGHTA and CDR2 is FQGNSA. The CDR3 consists of 16 residues. CDR3 loop: CASSLSTGETYNEQFF. For the CDR3, the DNA is TGTGCCAGCAGCTTGTCGACAGGGGAGACCTACAATGAGCAGTTCTTC.

This clonotype was seen a few times. The chain is built from TRBV10-3 and TRBJ2-1; no clear D gene. Trimming removed 4 bases at V and 4 bases at J, with 14 bases between. The CDR3 covers 15 residues. The germline V gene has CDR1 ENHRY and CDR2 SYGVKD. CDR3 bases: TGTGCCATCAGTGGTCAAAAAGGAGTATACAATGAGCAGTTCTTC. Protein product: CAISGQKGVYNEQFF.

J is TRBJ1-1 and V is TRBV5-1; D is possibly TRBD1 (5 bases). The germline V gene encodes CDR1 SGHRS and CDR2 YFSETQ. The CDR3 is made up of 16 amino acids. The V gene lost 4 bases and the J gene lost 3 bases, with 19 bases spanning the gap. The DNA of the CDR3 is TGCGCCAGCAGCCCTCGGGACGTAACCAGGGACACTGAAGCTTTCTTT. Protein sequence: CASSPRDVTRDTEAFF.

The rearrangement joins TRBV5-1 to TRBJ1-5; D perhaps matches TRBD1 (6 bases). CDR1 is SGHRS, CDR2 YFSETQ, per germline. The V end lost 1 base, the J end lost 7 bases, and 15 bases lay between the germline ends. The CDR3 loop spans 15 amino acids. The CDR3 nucleotides are TGCGCCAGCAGCTTGCAGGGGCAAGGAGGACAGCCCCAGCATTTT. Translation: CASSLQGQGGQPQHF.

This clonotype was detected only a few times. The CDR3 is CASSAARGWTGELFF. The CDR3 nucleotides are TGCGCCAGCAGCGCCGCTCGGGGGTGGACCGGGGAGCTGTTTTTT. The chain joins TRBV5-1 to TRBJ2-2, with D perhaps matching TRBD2 (6 bases). Germline V gene lookup returns CDR1 SGHRS and CDR2 YFSETQ. The CDR3 runs 15 residues. V lost 4 bases and J 5 bases, leaving 15 bases between the germline ends.

The V and J genes are TRBV7-2 and TRBJ2-1; 11 nucleotides match TRBD2. In germline, CDR1 is SGHTA, CDR2 FQGNSA. The V segment lost 1 base and the J segment 6 bases; nucleotides outside the gene matches: 5. The CDR3 has 16 residues. Here the CDR3 DNA reads TGTGCCAGCAGCTTAGAACTAGCGGGGGCACGCAATGAGCAGTTCTTC. It encodes CASSLELAGARNEQFF.

J is TRBJ1-1 and V is TRBV5-1; unclear D gene. The length of the CDR3 is 16 residues. The V end lost 0 bases, the J end lost 0 bases, and 12 bases lay between the germline ends. Per the germline V gene, CDR1 is SGHRS and CDR2 is YFSETQ. The CDR3 sequence: CASSLARGRMNTEAFF. CDR3 DNA sequence: TGCGCCAGCAGCTTGGCACGAGGCAGAATGAACACTGAAGCTTTCTTT.

A few counts support this clonotype. V is TRBV29-1 and J is TRBJ2-3, with a weak D call TRBD1 (7 bases). From germline, CDR1 is SQVTM and CDR2 ANQGSEA. The V end lost 3 bases, the J end lost 2 bases, and 15 bases lay between the germline ends. CDR3 length: 15 residues. CDR3 bases: TGCAGCGTTGATCCGCGGGACAGACCCACAGATACGCAGTATTTT. As protein: CSVDPRDRPTDTQYF.

The chain couples TRBV14 to TRBJ2-1; a possible D gene is TRBD2 (5 bases). There are 13 residues in the CDR3. Germline values: CDR1 SGHDN, CDR2 FVKESK. Trimming pared 0 bases from V and 9 bases from J, leaving 9 bases between. The CDR3 DNA reads as TGTGCCAGCAGCCAAGACCTTGCGGGTGAGCAGTTCTTC. Amino acid sequence: CASSQDLAGEQFF.

As concerns this clonotype: Compared with germline, one end of the junction differs, possibly owing to a read error. J is TRBJ2-1 and V is TRBV4-3; possibly TRBD2 for D (5 bases). Per the germline V gene, CDR1 is LGHNA and CDR2 is YSLEER. CDR3 length: 13 amino acids. CDR3: CASSLGNYSEQFF. For the CDR3, the DNA is TGCGCCAGCAGCCTCGGGAATTACAGTGAGCAGTTCTTC.

V is TRBV12-3 or TRBV12-4 and J is TRBJ2-7; D may match TRBD1 or TRBD2 (6 bases each). The CDR3 contains 18 residues. V shed 2 bases and J shed 0 bases, with 20 bases lying between them. The CDR3 coding sequence is TGTGCCAGCAGTTTACAATGGGGGGCAGCCCCCCGCTCCTACGAGCAGTACTTC. As protein: CASSLQWGAAPRSYEQYF.

The J gene is TRBJ1-2, the V gene TRBV18, with 7 positions matching TRBD1. V shed 3 bases and J 4 bases; nucleotides not matched to a gene: 2. Germline V gene sequence: CDR1 KGHSH, CDR2 LQKENI. The CDR3 is made up of 13 amino acids. This CDR3 is CASSPDRIYGYTF. The CDR3 DNA reads TGTGCCAGCTCACCGGACAGGATCTATGGCTACACCTTC.

The J gene is TRBJ2-6, the V gene TRBV9; no firm D call. Germline-derived CDR1 and CDR2 are SGDLS and YYNGEE. The V end was cut by 2 bases, the J end by 0 bases, with 6 bases between. The CDR3 runs to 15 residues. DNA for the CDR3: TGTGCCAGCAGCGTCACTTACTCTGGGGCCAACGTCCTGACTTTC. Encoded protein: CASSVTYSGANVLTF. Using reference TRBV9 and TRBJ2-6 for the parts outside the CDR3, the full variable domain is DSGVTQTPKHLITATGQRVTLRCSPRSGDLSVYWYQQSLDQGLQFLIQYYNGEERAKGNILERFSAQQFPDLHSELNLSSLELGDSALYFCASSVTYSGANVLTFGAGSRLTVL.

This clonotype was picked up one time. V usage is TRBV20-1 and J usage is TRBJ2-1, with D unclear. Germline CDR1 is DFQATT and CDR2 is SNEGSKA (reference sequence). The CDR3 runs to 13 residues. The CDR3 loop is CSSPWGVYNEQFF. DNA for the CDR3: TGCAGCTCCCCCTGGGGTGTCTACAATGAGCAGTTCTTC.

The rearrangement joins TRBV6-2 or TRBV6-3 to TRBJ2-6, with 8 bases identical to TRBD2. Germline CDR1 MNHEY, CDR2 SVGEGT. The CDR3 runs to 19 residues. Trimming at V came to 4 bases and at J to 0 bases, leaving 11 bases not matched to a gene. The CDR3 coding sequence is TGTGCCAGCAGTTTCCCTCCGGGGGGGGCGAGCTCTGGGGCCAACGTCCTGACTTTC. This codes for CASSFPPGGASSGANVLTF.

This rearrangement joins TRBV6-6 to TRBJ1-5, with 7 bases lining up with TRBD1. This CDR3 spans 15 amino acids. V dropped 6 bases and J dropped 1; count of bases not matched to a gene: 6. Germline V gene lookup returns CDR1 MNHNY and CDR2 SVGAGI (reference sequence). The CDR3 DNA is TGTGCCAGCAGGTATGACAGGGAGAGCAATCAGCCCCAGCATTTT. Encoded protein: CASRYDRESNQPQHF.

The chain has TRBV5-1 and TRBJ2-2; 9 bases agree with TRBD2. There are 15 residues in the CDR3. CDR1 and CDR2 from the germline V gene are SGHRS and YFSETQ. J was trimmed by 7 bases and V by 2 bases; bases with no gene match: 6. The CDR3 spells CASSFDPSGVGELFF. The CDR3 DNA sequence: TGCGCCAGCAGCTTTGATCCTAGCGGGGTCGGGGAGCTGTTTTTT.

This clonotype was detected a few times. The chain couples TRBV12-5 to TRBJ1-5; D is uncertain. CDR3 length equals 12 residues. Trimming took 2 bases from V and 5 from J, leaving 4 bases between them. Per germline, CDR1 LGHNT and CDR2 FRNRAP. CDR3 protein: CASGLIYQPQHF. CDR3 coding DNA: TGTGCTAGTGGTTTGATCTATCAGCCCCAGCATTTT.

The table lists this clonotype with many counts. The chain uses TRBV12-3 or TRBV12-4 and TRBJ2-4; TRBD2 is a possible D gene (7 bases). Between the trimmed V and J ends, which lost 6 bases and 9 bases, there was a span of 18 bases. The CDR3 length is 14 residues. The CDR3 here is CASSLGGPDSIQYF. DNA of the CDR3: TGTGCCAGCAGCCTCGGGGGGCCGGATAGCATTCAGTACTTC.